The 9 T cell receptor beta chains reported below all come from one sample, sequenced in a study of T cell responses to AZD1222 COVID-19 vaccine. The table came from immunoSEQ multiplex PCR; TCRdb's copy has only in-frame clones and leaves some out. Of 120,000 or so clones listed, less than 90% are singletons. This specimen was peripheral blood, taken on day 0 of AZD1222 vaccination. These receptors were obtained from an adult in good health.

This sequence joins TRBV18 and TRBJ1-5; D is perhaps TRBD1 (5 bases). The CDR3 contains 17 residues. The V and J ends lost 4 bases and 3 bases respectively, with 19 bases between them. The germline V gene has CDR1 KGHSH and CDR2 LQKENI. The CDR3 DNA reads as TGTGCCAGCTCACAGTTCGCGGTAAGCAGGGACAATCAGCCCCAGCATTTT. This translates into CASSQFAVSRDNQPQHF.

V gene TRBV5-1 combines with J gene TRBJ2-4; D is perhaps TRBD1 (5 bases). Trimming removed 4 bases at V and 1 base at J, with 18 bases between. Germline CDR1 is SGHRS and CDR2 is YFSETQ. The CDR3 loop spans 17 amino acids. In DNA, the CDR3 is TGCGCCAGCAGCCTGTGGGGCCTCGCGGATGCCAAAAACATTCAGTACTTC. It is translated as CASSLWGLADAKNIQYF.

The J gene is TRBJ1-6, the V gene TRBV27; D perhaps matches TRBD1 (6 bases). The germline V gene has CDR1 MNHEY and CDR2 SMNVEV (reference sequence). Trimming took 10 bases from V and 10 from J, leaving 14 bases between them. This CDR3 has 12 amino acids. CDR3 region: CATPGGGSPLHF. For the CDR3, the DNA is TGTGCCACCCCCGGGGGGGGCTCACCCCTCCACTTT.

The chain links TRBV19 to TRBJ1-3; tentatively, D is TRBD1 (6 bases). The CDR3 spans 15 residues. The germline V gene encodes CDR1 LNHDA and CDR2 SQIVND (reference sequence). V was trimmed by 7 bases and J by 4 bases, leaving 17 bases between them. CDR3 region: CASKAGRGFGNTIYF. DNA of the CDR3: TGTGCCAGTAAAGCGGGCAGGGGTTTCGGAAACACCATATATTTT.

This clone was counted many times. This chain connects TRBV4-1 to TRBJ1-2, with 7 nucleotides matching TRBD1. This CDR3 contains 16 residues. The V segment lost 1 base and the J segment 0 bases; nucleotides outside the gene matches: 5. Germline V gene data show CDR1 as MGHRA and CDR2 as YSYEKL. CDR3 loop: CASSQVRTGANYGYTF. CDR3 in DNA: TGCGCCAGCAGCCAAGTTCGGACAGGAGCTAACTATGGCTACACCTTC.

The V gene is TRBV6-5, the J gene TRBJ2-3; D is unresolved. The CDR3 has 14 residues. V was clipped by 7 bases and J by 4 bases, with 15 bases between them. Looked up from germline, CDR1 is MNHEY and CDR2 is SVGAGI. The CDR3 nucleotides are TGTGCCAGCAAGGCAGCGAGAATTGCAGATACGCAGTATTTT. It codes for CASKAARIADTQYF.

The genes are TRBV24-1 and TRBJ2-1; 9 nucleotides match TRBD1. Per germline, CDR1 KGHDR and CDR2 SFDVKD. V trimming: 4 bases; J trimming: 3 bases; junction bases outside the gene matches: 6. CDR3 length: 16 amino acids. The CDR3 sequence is CATSDTGQGSYNEQFF. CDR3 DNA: TGTGCCACCAGTGACACCGGACAGGGGAGCTACAATGAGCAGTTCTTC.

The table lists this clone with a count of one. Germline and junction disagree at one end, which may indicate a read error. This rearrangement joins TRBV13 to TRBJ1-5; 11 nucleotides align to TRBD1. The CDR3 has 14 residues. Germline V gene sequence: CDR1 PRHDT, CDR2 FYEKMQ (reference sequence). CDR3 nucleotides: TGTGCCAGCAGCCTAGGGACAGGGGGTCAGCCCCAGCATTTT. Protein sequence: CASSLGTGGQPQHF.

The CDR3 loop is CASSFGQNYGYTF. The CDR3 DNA follows: TGTGCCAGCAGTTTTGGGCAGAACTATGGCTACACCTTC. The rearrangement uses TRBV12-3 or TRBV12-4 and TRBJ1-2, with D unclear. Trimming took off 3 bases at V and 2 bases at J, with 7 bases between the two ends. The CDR3 runs 13 residues.